The clone carrying this T cell receptor (beta chain) was found a few times. V was shortened by 2 bases and J by 7 bases, with 12 bases between the two germline ends. This CDR3 is built from 13 residues. Germline loops: CDR1 MNHEY, CDR2 SMNVEV (reference sequence). These data come from a study of blood T cells in healthy people across ages. In the study overall: Template switching recovered approximately one barcoded beta molecule for every two T cells.

Primers used in a second PCR of roughly 6 to 11 cycles were a sample-barcoded 5' primer and a J-beta primer mix. Every cDNA was tagged by a template-switch adaptor with 12 random nucleotides. TCRdb re-called the 5' RACE reads through MiXCR, storing one row per CDR3 protein. The repertoire consists of hundreds of thousands of distinct CDR3 sequences, with 43% occurring once and the leading ten covering 20% to 25%. The origin of this receptor is an older woman in good health. V usage is TRBV27 and J usage is TRBJ2-7, with D tentatively TRBD1 or TRBD2 (5 bases each). The source material was blood. CDR3 nucleotides: TGTGCCAGCAGTTTAGGGACCTTAAGGGAGCAGTACTTC. Its protein is CASSLGTLREQYF.